This T cell receptor beta chain was documented in a study of cytomegalovirus exposure and HLA in healthy donors. Germline-derived CDR1 and CDR2 are MNHEY and SMNVEV (reference sequence). Trimming cost V 4 bases and J 0 bases; bases outside gene matches: 12. This CDR3 has 20 amino acids. The assay was immunoSEQ multiplex PCR, and TCRdb's table has in-frame clones only and misses some. This sample has 100,000 to 150,000 clones; 85% to 90% occur once, and the top ten carry around 1.1%. Findings of the study overall: Listed as cytomegalovirus-associated were roughly 180 TCR beta chains.

This clone was seen only once. The antigen is not known. The source is a woman aged 18-30 years in good health and CMV-seronegative. What was sequenced was PBMCs. This chain uses TRBV27 with TRBJ2-1, with 13 bases matching TRBD2. CDR3 region: CASSSTRGLAGVYSYNEQFF. The CDR3 DNA follows: TGTGCCAGCAGTTCAACCCGAGGACTAGCGGGAGTCTACTCCTACAATGAGCAGTTCTTC.